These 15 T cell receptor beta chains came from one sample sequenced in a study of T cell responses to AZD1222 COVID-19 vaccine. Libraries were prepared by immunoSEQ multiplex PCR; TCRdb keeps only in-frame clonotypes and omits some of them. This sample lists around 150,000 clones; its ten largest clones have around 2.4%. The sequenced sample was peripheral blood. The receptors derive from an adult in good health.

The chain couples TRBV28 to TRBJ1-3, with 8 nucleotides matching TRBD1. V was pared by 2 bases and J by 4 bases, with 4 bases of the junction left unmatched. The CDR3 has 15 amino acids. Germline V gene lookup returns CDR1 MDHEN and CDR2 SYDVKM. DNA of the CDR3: TGTGCCAGCAGTTTACCCAGGGGGCTCGGAAACACCATATATTTT. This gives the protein CASSLPRGLGNTIYF.

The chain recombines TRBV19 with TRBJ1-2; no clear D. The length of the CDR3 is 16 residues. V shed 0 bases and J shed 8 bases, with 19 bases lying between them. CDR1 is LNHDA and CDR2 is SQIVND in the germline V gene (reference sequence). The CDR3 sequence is CASSIDGSPSRSGYTF. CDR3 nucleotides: TGTGCCAGTAGTATAGACGGAAGCCCGAGTAGGAGCGGCTACACCTTC.

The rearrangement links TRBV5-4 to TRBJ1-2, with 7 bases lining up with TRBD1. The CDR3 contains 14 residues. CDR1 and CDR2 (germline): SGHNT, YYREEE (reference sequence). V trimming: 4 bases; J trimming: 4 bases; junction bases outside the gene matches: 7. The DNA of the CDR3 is TGTGCCAGCAGCCCGACAGGGACGCTCTATGGCTACACCTTC. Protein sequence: CASSPTGTLYGYTF.

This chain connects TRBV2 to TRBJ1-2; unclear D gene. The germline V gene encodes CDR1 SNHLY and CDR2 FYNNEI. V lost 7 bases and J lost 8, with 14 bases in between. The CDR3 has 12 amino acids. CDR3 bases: TGTGCCAGCACCACCCGGGCGGAGGGCTACACCTTC. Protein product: CASTTRAEGYTF.

DNA for the CDR3: TGTGCCAGCAGTTCGACAGGCGGCAGGGAAAAACTGTTTTTT. Protein product: CASSSTGGREKLFF. V is TRBV27 and J is TRBJ1-4; D is possibly TRBD1 (6 bases). The V gene's germline CDR1 is MNHEY and CDR2 SMNVEV (reference sequence). Trimming took off 4 bases at V and 8 bases at J, with 14 bases between the two ends. The CDR3 contains 14 residues.

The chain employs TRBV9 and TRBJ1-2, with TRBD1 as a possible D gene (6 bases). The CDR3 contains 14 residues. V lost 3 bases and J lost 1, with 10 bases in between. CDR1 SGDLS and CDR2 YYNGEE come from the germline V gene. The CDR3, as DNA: TGTGCCAGCAGCGCCCAACAGGGTAACTATGGCTACACCTTC. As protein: CASSAQQGNYGYTF. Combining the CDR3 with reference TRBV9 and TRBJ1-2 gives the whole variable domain DSGVTQTPKHLITATGQRVTLRCSPRSGDLSVYWYQQSLDQGLQFLIQYYNGEERAKGNILERFSAQQFPDLHSELNLSSLELGDSALYFCASSAQQGNYGYTFGSGTRLTVV.

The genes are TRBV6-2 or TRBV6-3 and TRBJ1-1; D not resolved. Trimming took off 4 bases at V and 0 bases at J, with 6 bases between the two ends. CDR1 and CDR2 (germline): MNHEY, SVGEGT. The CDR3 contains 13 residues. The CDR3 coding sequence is TGTGCCAGCAGTTTTCGGTTGAACACTGAAGCTTTCTTT. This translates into CASSFRLNTEAFF.

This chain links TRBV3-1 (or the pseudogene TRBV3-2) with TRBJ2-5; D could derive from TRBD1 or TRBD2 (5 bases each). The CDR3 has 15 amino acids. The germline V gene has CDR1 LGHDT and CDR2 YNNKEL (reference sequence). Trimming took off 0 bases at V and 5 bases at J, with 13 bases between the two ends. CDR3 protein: CASSQDPGRGETQYF. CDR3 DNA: TGTGCCAGCAGCCAAGATCCGGGACGTGGGGAGACCCAGTACTTC.

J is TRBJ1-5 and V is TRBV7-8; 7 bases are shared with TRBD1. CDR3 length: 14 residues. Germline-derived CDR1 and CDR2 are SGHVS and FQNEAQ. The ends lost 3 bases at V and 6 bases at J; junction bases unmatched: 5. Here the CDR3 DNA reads TGTGCCAGCAGCTTTACAGGGGTGAGTCAGCCCCAGCATTTT. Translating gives CASSFTGVSQPQHF.

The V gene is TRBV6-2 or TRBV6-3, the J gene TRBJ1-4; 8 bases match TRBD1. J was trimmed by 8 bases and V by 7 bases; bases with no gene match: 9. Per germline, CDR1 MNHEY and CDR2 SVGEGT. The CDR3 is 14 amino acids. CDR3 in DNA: TGTGCCAGCACCCCCTCAGGGGGCGGCGAAAAACTGTTTTTT. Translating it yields CASTPSGGGEKLFF.

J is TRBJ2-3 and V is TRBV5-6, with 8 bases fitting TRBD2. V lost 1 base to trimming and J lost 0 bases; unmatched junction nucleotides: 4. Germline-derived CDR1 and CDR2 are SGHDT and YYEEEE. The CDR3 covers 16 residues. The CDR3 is CASSLMSGGSTDTQYF. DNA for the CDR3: TGTGCCAGCAGCTTGATGAGCGGGGGTAGCACAGATACGCAGTATTTT.

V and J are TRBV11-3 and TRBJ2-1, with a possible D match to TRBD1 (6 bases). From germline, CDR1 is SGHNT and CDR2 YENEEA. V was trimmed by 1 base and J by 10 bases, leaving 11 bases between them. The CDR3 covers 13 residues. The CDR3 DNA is TGTGCCAGCAGCTTAGCCCCGGACAGAGAGCAGTTCTTC. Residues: CASSLAPDREQFF.

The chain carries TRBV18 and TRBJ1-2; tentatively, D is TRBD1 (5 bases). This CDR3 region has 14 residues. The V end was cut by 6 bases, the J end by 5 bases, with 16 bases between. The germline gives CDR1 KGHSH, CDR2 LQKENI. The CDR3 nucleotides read TGTGCCAGCTCCCCTCAGGGTCCCGAGTATGGCTACACCTTC. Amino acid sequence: CASSPQGPEYGYTF.

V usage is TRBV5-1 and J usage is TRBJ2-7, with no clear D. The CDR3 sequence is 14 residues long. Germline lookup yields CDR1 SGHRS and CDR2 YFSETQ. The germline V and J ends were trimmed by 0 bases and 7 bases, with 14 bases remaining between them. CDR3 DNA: TGCGCCAGCAGCTTGGTCCAGGCTAACGGGGAGCAGTACTTC. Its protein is CASSLVQANGEQYF. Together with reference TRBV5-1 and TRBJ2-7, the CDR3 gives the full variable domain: KAGVTQTPRYLIKTRGQQVTLSCSPISGHRSVSWYQQTPGQGLQFLFEYFSETQRNKGNFPGRFSGRQFSNSRSEMNVSTLELGDSALYLCASSLVQANGEQYFGPGTRLTVT.

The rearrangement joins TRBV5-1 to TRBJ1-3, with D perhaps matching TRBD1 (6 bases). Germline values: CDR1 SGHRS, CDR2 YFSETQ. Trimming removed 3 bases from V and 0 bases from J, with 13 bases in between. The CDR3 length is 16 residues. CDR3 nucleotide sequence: TGCGCCAGCAGCTCCGGACAGACCTACTCTGGAAACACCATATATTTT. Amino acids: CASSSGQTYSGNTIYF.